This record concerns one T cell receptor beta chain sequence. The sample holds other DNA sequences that translate to the same CDR3. As originally analysed: For nucleated cells, counts were estimated from reference gene primer amplification. Clones were read by immunoSEQ multiplex PCR, and TCRdb kept only the in-frame ones, dropping some. V, J and clone size were drawn from that table, and D and trimming were deduced from the DNA. Here the sample spans 150,000 or so clones, over 90% being singletons. Enrollment of patients from Seattle took place during active infection, with longitudinal follow-up. The sample comes from a study of blood T cell repertoires in COVID-19. Study overall: The United States, Italy and Spain supplied acute and convalescent COVID-19 samples. From T cells, B-cell-depleted T cells, or PBMCs came the material, which was cDNA or gDNA.

Germline CDR1 and CDR2: SGHRS and YFSETQ. The CDR3 totals 15 residues. J was trimmed by 0 bases and V by 4 bases; bases with no gene match: 4. The sequencing sample was made of peripheral blood. This TCR derives from a woman aged 60 to 75 with COVID-19, enrolled during active disease. This rearrangement joins TRBV5-1 to TRBJ1-3, with 7 bases aligning to TRBD1. The CDR3 DNA reads TGCGCCAGCAGCCCGGGACAGTTCTCTGGAAACACCATATATTTT. As protein: CASSPGQFSGNTIYF.